This TCR beta chain is drawn from a study of blood T cell repertoires in COVID-19. Study in general: Italy, Spain and the United States were the sources of the convalescent and acute COVID-19 samples. Nucleic acid was either cDNA or gDNA, and it came from T cells, B-cell-depleted T cells, or PBMCs.

During active infection, Seattle patients enrolled and were then monitored through disease. This clone was seen once. In the source study's methods: Amplifying reference gene primers gave estimates of nucleated cell counts. The data were produced by immunoSEQ multiplex PCR, yet TCRdb's version contains in-frame clones alone and is incomplete. D and trimming were read from the DNA, whereas the V and J calls and clone size are those reported in that table. The repertoire consists of tens of thousands of clones, with about 84% occurring once and the leading ten covering 2.5% to 4%. The CDR3 is 12 residues long. The germline V gene has CDR1 SQVTM and CDR2 ANQGSEA. V lost 5 bases and J 3 bases, leaving 10 bases between the germline ends.

This receptor was identified in a man between 65 and 80 years old with COVID-19, enrolled during active disease. Material for sequencing was peripheral blood. This sequence joins TRBV29-1 and TRBJ1-2; D is possibly TRBD1 (5 bases). For the CDR3, the DNA is TGCAGCGTTACAGGAATTCACTATGGCTACACCTTC. Residues: CSVTGIHYGYTF.